Listed here are 9 T cell receptor beta chains from one sample, sequenced in a study of T cell responses to AZD1222 COVID-19 vaccine. Here immunoSEQ multiplex PCR was the method, and the copy in TCRdb shows in-frame clones only, minus some. The data contain more than 110,000 clones, over 75% of them singletons. The sequencing here drew on peripheral blood, taken on day 0 of AZD1222 vaccination. These receptors originate from an adult in good health.

The V gene is TRBV5-5, the J gene TRBJ1-2; D is ambiguous. CDR3 length: 15 amino acids. Germline V gene sequence: CDR1 SGHKS, CDR2 YYEKEE (reference sequence). V lost 0 bases, J lost 2 bases, and 11 bases lay in between. Here the CDR3 reads CASSLEGRLNYGYTF. The CDR3 region has the DNA TGTGCCAGCAGCTTGGAAGGGAGGCTGAACTATGGCTACACCTTC. The whole variable domain, remainder taken from reference TRBV5-5 and TRBJ1-2, is DAGVTQSPTHLIKTRGQQVTLRCSPISGHKSVSWYQQVLGQGPQFIFQYYEKEERGRGNFPDRFSARQFPNYSSELNVNALLLGDSALYLCASSLEGRLNYGYTFGSGTRLTVV.

V is TRBV12-3 or TRBV12-4 and J is TRBJ1-4, with TRBD1 as a possible D gene (5 bases). The CDR3 loop spans 13 amino acids. The V end lost 7 bases, the J end lost 7 bases, and 13 bases lay between the germline ends. CDR3 in amino acids: CASKTGGSEKLFF. CDR3 nucleotides: TGTGCCAGCAAGACGGGGGGGTCTGAAAAACTGTTTTTT.

The chain employs TRBV5-1 and TRBJ1-4; a weak D match, TRBD1 (6 bases). This CDR3 spans 14 amino acids. V was pared by 4 bases and J by 5 bases, with 12 bases between. Germline V lookup: CDR1 SGHRS, CDR2 YFSETQ. CDR3: CASSPRGENEKLFF. CDR3 nucleotide sequence: TGCGCCAGCAGCCCCAGGGGCGAGAATGAAAAACTGTTTTTT.

The V call is TRBV19, the J call TRBJ1-1; 11 bases line up with TRBD1. CDR3 size: 15 residues. With V trimmed by 5 bases and J by 2 bases, 4 bases remained unmatched. Germline V lookup: CDR1 LNHDA, CDR2 SQIVND (reference sequence). This CDR3 is CASSEDRGLNTEAFF. The CDR3 DNA reads TGTGCCAGTAGTGAGGACAGGGGGCTCAACACTGAAGCTTTCTTT.

V is TRBV2 and J is TRBJ2-5, with 8 nucleotides matching TRBD1. Germline-derived CDR1 and CDR2 are SNHLY and FYNNEI. V was clipped by 6 bases and J by 4 bases; unmatched bases: 7. The CDR3 is 14 amino acids. The CDR3 DNA reads TGTGCCAGCAGGGGACTGACAGGGGTAGAGACCCAGTACTTC. Translated, it gives CASRGLTGVETQYF.

This chain links TRBV6-6 with TRBJ2-6; maybe TRBD1 (5 bases). V lost 5 bases and J lost 0, with 17 bases in between. The germline V gene encodes CDR1 MNHNY and CDR2 SVGAGI (reference sequence). The CDR3 has 18 residues. The CDR3 DNA sequence: TGTGCCAGCAGTCGAACAAGGGGCCGGAGCTCTGGGGCCAACGTCCTGACTTTC. Translation gives CASSRTRGRSSGANVLTF.

V usage is TRBV6-5 and J usage is TRBJ1-1; 7 nucleotides align to TRBD1. The V and J ends lost 6 bases and 4 bases, in that order; junction bases with no gene match: 11. From germline, CDR1 is MNHEY and CDR2 SVGAGI. The length of the CDR3 is 15 residues. The CDR3 loop is CASRQNRGWGTEAFF. CDR3 DNA: TGTGCCAGCAGACAGAACAGGGGATGGGGCACTGAAGCTTTCTTT.

This chain connects TRBV7-2 to TRBJ2-1; the match to TRBD1 covers 7 bases. V was pared by 3 bases and J by 7 bases, with 12 bases of the junction left unmatched. CDR1 and CDR2 (germline): SGHTA, FQGNSA. The CDR3 has 16 amino acids. The CDR3 sequence: CASSLGDSPRWNEQFF. The DNA for the CDR3 is TGTGCCAGCAGCTTGGGGGACAGCCCTCGGTGGAATGAGCAGTTCTTC.

The chain has TRBV7-3 and TRBJ1-6; D may be TRBD1 (6 bases). The CDR3 is 14 amino acids. Trimming removed 4 bases at V and 5 bases at J, with 9 bases between. Germline V gene data show CDR1 as SGHTA and CDR2 as FQGTGA. Here the CDR3 reads CASSSGTNNSPLHF. The CDR3 DNA sequence: TGTGCCAGCAGCTCCGGGACAAATAATTCACCCCTCCACTTT. The full variable domain, completed using reference TRBV7-3 and TRBJ1-6, is GAGVSQTPSNKVTEKGKYVELRCDPISGHTALYWYRQSLGQGPEFLIYFQGTGAADDSGLPNDRFFAVRPEGSVSTLKIQRTERGDSAVYLCASSSGTNNSPLHFGNGTRLTVT.